The rows below give T cell receptor beta chains drawn from one sample of a study of T-cell memory formation after mild COVID-19. TCRdb analysed the 5' RACE reads with MiXCR anew, one entry per CDR3 protein. The sample holds under 550,000 distinct CDR3 sequences, 18% seen once. Sequencing was performed on PBMCs or a T cell subset sorted from them (not recorded which). The receptors derive from an adult woman who had mild COVID-19 (a few samples of this study predate the infection). Cell type and time point are not known. Both conserved end residues are part of each CDR3. Fields, in order: clone size, D gene, J gene, V gene, CDR3 DNA, CDR3 protein. The D gene is left open where the match is weak. The size of a clone is reported for some rows only, either as once, few or many, or as a class for expanded clones.

clone size: .; D gene: .; J gene: TRBJ1-1; V gene: TRBV19; CDR3 DNA: TGTGCCAGTAGTATCTTTGGGGGGCTGACTGAAGCTTTCTTT; CDR3 protein: CASSIFGGLTEAFF
clone size: few; D gene: .; J gene: TRBJ1-2; V gene: TRBV6-5; CDR3 DNA: TGTGCCAGCGGCTACCCTGGCTACACCTTC; CDR3 protein: CASGYPGYTF
clone size: .; D gene: .; J gene: TRBJ1-1; V gene: TRBV20-1; CDR3 DNA: TGCAGTGCTAGAGGGACAGCCTCTTGGGAAGCTTTCTTT; CDR3 protein: CSARGTASWEAFF
clone size: few; D gene: .; J gene: TRBJ2-1; V gene: TRBV18; CDR3 DNA: TGTGCCAGCTCACCACCGGACGGGAGCTCCTACAATGAGCAGTTCTTC; CDR3 protein: CASSPPDGSSYNEQFF
clone size: .; D gene: .; J gene: TRBJ1-2; V gene: TRBV7-9; CDR3 DNA: TGTGCCAGCAGCTCGGGACGGTTTTATGGCTACACCTTC; CDR3 protein: CASSSGRFYGYTF
clone size: .; D gene: TRBD2; J gene: TRBJ2-1; V gene: TRBV7-9; CDR3 DNA: TGTGCCAGCAGCTTACTAGCGGGAGGGCTGGATGAGCAGTTCTTC; CDR3 protein: CASSLLAGGLDEQFF
clone size: .; D gene: TRBD1; J gene: TRBJ1-1; V gene: TRBV6-6; CDR3 DNA: TGTGCCGGCAGGGGGCTGTCTGAAGCTTTCTTT; CDR3 protein: CAGRGLSEAFF
clone size: .; D gene: .; J gene: TRBJ1-4; V gene: TRBV23-1; CDR3 DNA: TGCGCCAGCAGTCTTTACTTAGGGAAACTGTTTTTT; CDR3 protein: CASSLYLGKLFF
clone size: .; D gene: .; J gene: TRBJ2-1; V gene: TRBV3-1; CDR3 DNA: TGTGCCAGCAGCCAAGGGAATAGCTTCAATGAGCAGTTCTTC; CDR3 protein: CASSQGNSFNEQFF
clone size: .; D gene: TRBD1; J gene: TRBJ2-7; V gene: TRBV29-1; CDR3 DNA: TGCAGCGTTGAAGACCCCGGGACAGGGGGAGACTACGAGCAGTACTTC; CDR3 protein: CSVEDPGTGGDYEQYF
clone size: .; D gene: .; J gene: TRBJ1-2; V gene: TRBV10-3; CDR3 DNA: TGTGCCATCAGTGAGTCACAAGATCGCGCTAACTATGGCTACACCTTC; CDR3 protein: CAISESQDRANYGYTF
clone size: .; D gene: .; J gene: TRBJ1-5; V gene: TRBV2; CDR3 DNA: TGTGCCAGCAGTCGAAAAGGGCAGTATCAGCCCCAGCATTTT; CDR3 protein: CASSRKGQYQPQHF
clone size: .; D gene: .; J gene: TRBJ2-7; V gene: TRBV20-1; CDR3 DNA: TGCAGTGCTCGGGACATAGAGCAGTACTTC; CDR3 protein: CSARDIEQYF
clone size: many; D gene: .; J gene: TRBJ2-3; V gene: TRBV12-3/TRBV12-4; CDR3 DNA: TGTGCCAGCAGCCTGGGGTGGGGAGATACGCAGTATTTT; CDR3 protein: CASSLGWGDTQYF
clone size: .; D gene: .; J gene: TRBJ2-7; V gene: TRBV2; CDR3 DNA: TGTGCCAGCAGAGGGACACTAAAAGAGACTAGCTACGAGCAGTACTTC; CDR3 protein: CASRGTLKETSYEQYF
clone size: few; D gene: TRBD1; J gene: TRBJ1-1; V gene: TRBV6-5; CDR3 DNA: TGTGCCAGCAGCCCTCGGGACAGCCGGCACGGGGCTTTCTTT; CDR3 protein: CASSPRDSRHGAFF
clone size: few; D gene: .; J gene: TRBJ2-3; V gene: TRBV3-1; CDR3 DNA: TGTGCCAGCAGCCCCCCGGACTTATTCACAGATACGCAGTATTTT; CDR3 protein: CASSPPDLFTDTQYF
clone size: once; D gene: .; J gene: TRBJ1-2; V gene: TRBV12-2; CDR3 DNA: TGTGCAAGTCGCCCCGGCCAGGGTACTAACTATGGCTACACCTTC; CDR3 protein: CASRPGQGTNYGYTF
clone size: many; D gene: .; J gene: TRBJ2-3; V gene: TRBV11-2; CDR3 DNA: TGTGCCAGCAGCCGAAGCATAACTAGAGATACGCAGTATTTT; CDR3 protein: CASSRSITRDTQYF
clone size: .; D gene: TRBD1; J gene: TRBJ2-1; V gene: TRBV15; CDR3 DNA: TGTGCCACCAGCAGAGGTCCCCCGGGACAGACATACAATGAGCAGTTATTC; CDR3 protein: CATSRGPPGQTYNEQLF
clone size: .; D gene: TRBD1; J gene: TRBJ2-2; V gene: TRBV9; CDR3 DNA: TGTGCCAGCAGCACCCGGACAGGGGACAGTGTTAGCACCGGGGAGCTGTTTTTT; CDR3 protein: CASSTRTGDSVSTGELFF
clone size: few; D gene: .; J gene: TRBJ1-1; V gene: TRBV29-1; CDR3 DNA: TGCAGCGTTGGCCCCGGGACTGAAGCTTTCTTT; CDR3 protein: CSVGPGTEAFF
clone size: many; D gene: .; J gene: TRBJ1-3; V gene: TRBV20-1; CDR3 DNA: TGCAGTGCCGGGACTACCTTCTCTGGAAACACCATATATTTT; CDR3 protein: CSAGTTFSGNTIYF
clone size: few; D gene: TRBD1; J gene: TRBJ2-7; V gene: TRBV20-1; CDR3 DNA: TGCAGTGCTAGCGAGGCCGGGACAGCCTACGAGCAGTACTTC; CDR3 protein: CSASEAGTAYEQYF
clone size: few; D gene: .; J gene: TRBJ2-3; V gene: TRBV6-5; CDR3 DNA: TGTGCCAGCAGTTACGGACTCGGCCGGGGAGATACGCAGTATTTT; CDR3 protein: CASSYGLGRGDTQYF
clone size: .; D gene: .; J gene: TRBJ1-2; V gene: TRBV7-2; CDR3 DNA: TGTGCCAGCAGCACATTACAGGGAGACTATGGCTACACCTTC; CDR3 protein: CASSTLQGDYGYTF